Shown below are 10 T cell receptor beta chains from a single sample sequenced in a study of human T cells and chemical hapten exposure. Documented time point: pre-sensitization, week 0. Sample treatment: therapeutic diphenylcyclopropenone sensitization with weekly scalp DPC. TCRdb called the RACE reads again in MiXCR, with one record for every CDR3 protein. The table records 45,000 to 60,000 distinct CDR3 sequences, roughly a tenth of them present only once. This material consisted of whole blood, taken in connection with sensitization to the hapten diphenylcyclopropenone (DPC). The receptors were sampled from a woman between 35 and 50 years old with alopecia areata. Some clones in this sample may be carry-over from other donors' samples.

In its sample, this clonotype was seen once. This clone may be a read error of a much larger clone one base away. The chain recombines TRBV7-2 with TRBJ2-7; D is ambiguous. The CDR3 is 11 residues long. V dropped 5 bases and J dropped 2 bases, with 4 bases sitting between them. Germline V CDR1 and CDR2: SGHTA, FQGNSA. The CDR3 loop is CASSRAYEQYF. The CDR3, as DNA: TGTGCCAGCAGCCGGGCCTACGAGCAGTACTTC.

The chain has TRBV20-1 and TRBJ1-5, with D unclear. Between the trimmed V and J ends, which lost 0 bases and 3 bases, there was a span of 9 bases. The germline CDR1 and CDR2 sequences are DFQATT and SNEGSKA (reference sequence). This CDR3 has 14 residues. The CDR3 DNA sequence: TGCAGTGCTAGAGATCCCAGGATCAATCAGCCCCAGCATTTT. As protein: CSARDPRINQPQHF.

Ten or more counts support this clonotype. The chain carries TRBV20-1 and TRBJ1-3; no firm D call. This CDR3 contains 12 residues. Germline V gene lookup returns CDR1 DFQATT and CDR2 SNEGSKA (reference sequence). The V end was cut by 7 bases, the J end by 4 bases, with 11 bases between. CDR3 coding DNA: TGCAGTGGAAGGGAGAGCGGAAACACCATATATTTT. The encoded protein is CSGRESGNTIYF.

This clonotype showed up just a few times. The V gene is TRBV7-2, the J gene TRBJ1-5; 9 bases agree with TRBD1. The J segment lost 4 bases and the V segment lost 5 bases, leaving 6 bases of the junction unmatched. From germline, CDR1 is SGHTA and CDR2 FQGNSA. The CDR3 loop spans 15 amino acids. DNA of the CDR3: TGTGCCAGCAGCCAGGGACAGGGTGAAAATCAGCCCCAGCATTTT. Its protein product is CASSQGQGENQPQHF.

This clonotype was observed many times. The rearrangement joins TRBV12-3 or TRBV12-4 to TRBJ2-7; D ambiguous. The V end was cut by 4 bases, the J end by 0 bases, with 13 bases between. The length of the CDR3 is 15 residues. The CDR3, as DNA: TGTGCCAGCAGTTCCCCCCCGGGCGGCTCCTACGAGCAGTACTTC. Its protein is CASSSPPGGSYEQYF.

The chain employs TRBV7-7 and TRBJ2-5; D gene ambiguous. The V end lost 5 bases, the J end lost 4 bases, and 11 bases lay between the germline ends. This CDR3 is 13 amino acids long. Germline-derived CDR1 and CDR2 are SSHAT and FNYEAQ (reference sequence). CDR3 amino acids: CASSLNLGETQYF. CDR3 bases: TGTGCCAGCAGCCTCAACTTGGGAGAGACCCAGTACTTC.

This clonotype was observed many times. Written as DNA, the CDR3 is TGTGCCAGCTCACCACTAGCGGGGGACCTCACCGGGGAGCTGTTTTTT. It yields the protein CASSPLAGDLTGELFF. The rearrangement uses TRBV18 and TRBJ2-2; the match to TRBD2 covers 9 bases. The ends lost 1 base at V and 4 bases at J; junction bases unmatched: 4. Germline-derived CDR1 and CDR2 are KGHSH and LQKENI. This CDR3 comprises 16 residues. Using reference TRBV18 and TRBJ2-2 for the parts outside the CDR3, the full variable domain is NAGVMQNPRHLVRRRGQEARLRCSPMKGHSHVYWYRQLPEEGLKFMVYLQKENIIDESGMPKERFSAEFPKEGPSILRIQQVVRGDSAAYFCASSPLAGDLTGELFFGEGSRLTVL.

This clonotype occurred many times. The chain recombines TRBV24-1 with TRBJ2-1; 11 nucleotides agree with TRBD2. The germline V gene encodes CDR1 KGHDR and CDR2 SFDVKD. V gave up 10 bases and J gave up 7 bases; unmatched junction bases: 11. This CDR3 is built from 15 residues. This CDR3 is CATGISGGARNEQFF. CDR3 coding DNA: TGTGCCACGGGTATTAGCGGGGGGGCCAGGAATGAGCAGTTCTTC.

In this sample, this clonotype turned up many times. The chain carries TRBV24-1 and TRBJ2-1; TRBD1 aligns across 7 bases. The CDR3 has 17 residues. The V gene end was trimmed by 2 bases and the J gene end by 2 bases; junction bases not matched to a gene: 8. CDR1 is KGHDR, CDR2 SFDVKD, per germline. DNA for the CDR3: TGTGCCACCAGTGATTCCCGACAGGGAAGTCCCTACAATGAGCAGTTCTTC. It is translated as CATSDSRQGSPYNEQFF.

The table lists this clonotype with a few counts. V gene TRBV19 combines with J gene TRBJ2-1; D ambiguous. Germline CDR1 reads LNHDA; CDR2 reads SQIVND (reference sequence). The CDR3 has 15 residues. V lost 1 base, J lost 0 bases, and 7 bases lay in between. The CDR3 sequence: CASSIGGFSYNEQFF. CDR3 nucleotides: TGTGCCAGTAGTATAGGAGGATTCTCCTACAATGAGCAGTTCTTC.